The TCR beta chain under discussion was sequenced for a study of blood T cell repertoires in COVID-19. Looking at the study overall: Whether acute or convalescent, the COVID-19 samples came from the United States, Italy and Spain.

Sequencing used immunoSEQ multiplex PCR; TCRdb keeps in-frame clones, though not all of them. This table holds 130,000 to 150,000 clones, approximately 80% found once. Trimming took off 6 bases at V and 2 bases at J, with 7 bases between the two ends. This CDR3 has 11 residues. Germline V gives CDR1 DFQATT, CDR2 SNEGSKA (reference sequence). The rearrangement links TRBV20-1 to TRBJ2-5; D may be TRBD1 (6 bases). Specimen: peripheral blood. The source of this sequence is a man aged 60 to 69 with active or convalescent COVID-19. Here the CDR3 reads CSAGTQETQYF. The CDR3 DNA reads TGCAGTGCCGGGACACAAGAGACCCAGTACTTC.